This TCR beta chain appears in the sequencing data of a study of pediatric ulcerative colitis. The survey-level immunoSEQ assay was used. Produced via immunoSEQ multiplex PCR; TCRdb's table is partial and in-frame only. Here the sample spans tens of thousands of clones, roughly nine tenths being singletons. The CDR3 spans 14 residues. V lost 3 bases and J 0 bases, leaving 6 bases between the germline ends. From germline, CDR1 is LNHNV and CDR2 YYDKDF (reference sequence). Study results and limitations: A couple of rectal clonotypes were found only in ulcerative colitis patients, all of them.

For this clone: The target antigen is unknown.

The V and J genes are TRBV15 and TRBJ2-1; D is uncertain. The source is a boy between 10 and 17 years old with severe ulcerative colitis. Material for sequencing was blood. This chain's CDR3 is CATSRKSSYNEQFF. The DNA of the CDR3 is TGTGCCACCAGCAGGAAGAGCTCCTACAATGAGCAGTTCTTC. Full variable domain (remainder filled in from reference TRBV15 and TRBJ2-1): DAMVIQNPRYQVTQFGKPVTLSCSQTLNHNVMYWYQQKSSQAPKLLFHYYDKDFNNEADTPDNFQSRRPNTSFCFLDIRSPGLGDTAMYLCATSRKSSYNEQFFGPGTRLTVL.